The 17 T cell receptor beta chains below come from one sample, sequenced in a study of T cells after posttransplantation cyclophosphamide. Treatment was busulfan-fludarabine conditioning, a marrow graft, and cyclophosphamide on days +3 and +4. Profiling relied on immunoSEQ multiplex PCR, and the TCRdb table lists in-frame clones only, not all of them. The table has about 40,000 clones, 90% seen once. This material consisted of PBMCs, taken less than 70 days after allogeneic stem cell transplant with posttransplant cyclophosphamide. These receptor sequences come from a male patient aged 55 to 69 who received an allogeneic stem cell transplant from a related donor and was CMV-positive. Some T cells may be transferred from the graft donor.

The chain combines TRBV19 with TRBJ1-2; D ambiguous. Germline lookup yields CDR1 LNHDA and CDR2 SQIVND (reference sequence). This CDR3 contains 13 residues. Trimming removed 0 bases from V and 8 bases from J, with 10 bases in between. The CDR3 loop reads CASSIEWAEGYTF. CDR3 DNA sequence: TGTGCCAGTAGTATAGAGTGGGCAGAAGGCTACACCTTC.

The chain uses TRBV9 and TRBJ2-1, with unresolved D. Germline V gene data show CDR1 as SGDLS and CDR2 as YYNGEE. Between the trimmed V and J ends, which lost 4 bases and 4 bases, there was a span of 15 bases. This CDR3 contains 15 residues. CDR3 DNA: TGTGCCAGCAGCAACGTTGGGCCCCAGTACAATGAGCAGTTCTTC. Amino acid sequence: CASSNVGPQYNEQFF.

The V gene is TRBV5-4, the J gene TRBJ1-1, with TRBD1 identical over 7 bases. Germline V gene sequence: CDR1 SGHNT, CDR2 YYREEE (reference sequence). The trim removed 5 bases at V and 0 bases at J, leaving 4 bases unmatched. CDR3 length: 14 amino acids. The chain's CDR3 is CASRGGQLNTEAFF. The CDR3 region has the DNA TGTGCCAGCAGGGGGGGACAGCTGAACACTGAAGCTTTCTTT.

The chain couples TRBV23-1 to TRBJ1-3, with TRBD1 as a possible D gene (6 bases). TRBV23-1 is flagged as an ORF with uncertain function. V shed 6 bases and J shed 0 bases, with 12 bases lying between them. This CDR3 is built from 15 residues. The CDR3: CASSPDSSSGNTIYF. In nucleotides, the CDR3 is TGCGCCAGCAGCCCGGACAGTAGCTCTGGAAACACCATATATTTT.

The rearrangement uses TRBV11-2 and TRBJ2-7; no clear D. The germline V and J ends were trimmed by 2 bases and 5 bases, with 10 bases remaining between them. CDR3 size: 13 residues. Germline assignment: CDR1 SGHAT and CDR2 FQNNGV. The CDR3 sequence: CASSLNPLDEQYV. The DNA for the CDR3 is TGTGCCAGCAGCTTAAACCCGCTAGACGAGCAGTACGTC.

The chain carries TRBV2 and TRBJ2-5; 7 nucleotides align to TRBD1. CDR1 and CDR2 (germline): SNHLY, FYNNEI. V shed 1 base, J shed 3 bases, and the junction held 11 bases outside the gene matches. The CDR3 has 17 residues. The CDR3 spells CASSEEVEGAGEETQYF. CDR3 DNA: TGTGCCAGCAGTGAAGAGGTAGAGGGGGCCGGGGAAGAGACCCAGTACTTC.

The rearrangement joins TRBV4-2 to TRBJ1-2, with 7 bases lining up with TRBD1. V shed 0 bases and J 4 bases; nucleotides not matched to a gene: 5. The CDR3 spans 15 residues. CDR1 and CDR2 from the germline V gene are LGHNA and YNFKEQ. The CDR3 DNA follows: TGTGCCAGCAGCCAAGACAGGACAGGCTCCTATGGCTACACCTTC. It specifies CASSQDRTGSYGYTF.

The chain combines TRBV30 with TRBJ1-2; TRBD1 agrees at 9 bases. The CDR3 contains 14 residues. Germline V CDR1 and CDR2: GTSNPN, SVGIG (reference sequence). V trimming: 3 bases; J trimming: 4 bases; junction bases outside the gene matches: 6. The CDR3 DNA is TGTGCCTGGAGAGCTACAGGGGGCTTCTATGGCTACACCTTC. It yields the protein CAWRATGGFYGYTF.

The gene calls are TRBV20-1 and TRBJ2-5; perhaps TRBD2 as D (5 bases). The V gene's germline CDR1 is DFQATT and CDR2 SNEGSKA (reference sequence). CDR3 size: 11 residues. Trimming cost V 8 bases and J 5 bases, with 12 bases left between them. CDR3 DNA: TGCAGTCTCCCTAGAGGGGAGACCCAGTACTTC. It translates to CSLPRGETQYF.

This rearrangement joins TRBV19 to TRBJ1-1; D call uncertain. The CDR3 is 14 residues long. CDR1 is LNHDA and CDR2 is SQIVND in the germline V gene (reference sequence). Deletions cut 6 bases from V and 6 bases from J, with 17 bases between. Here the CDR3 reads CASSSTAGRAEAFF. CDR3 DNA: TGTGCCAGTAGCTCAACTGCCGGGCGGGCTGAAGCTTTCTTT.

The genes are TRBV5-6 and TRBJ2-7, with 11 bases that match TRBD2. The CDR3 extends over 15 amino acids. Germline CDR1 reads SGHDT; CDR2 reads YYEEEE. V shed 0 bases and J 4 bases; nucleotides not matched to a gene: 3. CDR3 in amino acids: CASSLAGTSGYEQYF. CDR3 sequence (DNA): TGTGCCAGCAGCTTGGCCGGGACTAGCGGTTACGAGCAGTACTTC.

The chain recombines TRBV10-1 with TRBJ2-5; 7 bases are shared with TRBD1. TRBJ2-7 explains the end of the DNA better; the J call may be wrong. The CDR3 runs to 16 residues. The germline gives CDR1 WNHNN, CDR2 SYGVQD (reference sequence). The CDR3 protein is CASSEDHERQGYEQYF. CDR3 DNA: TGCGCCAGCAGCGAGGACCACGAAAGACAGGGCTACGAGCAGTACTTC.

The genes are TRBV7-9 and TRBJ2-4, with 8 bases matching TRBD2. CDR3 size: 13 residues. Trimming at V came to 5 bases and at J to 9 bases, leaving 6 bases not matched to a gene. The germline V gene has CDR1 SEHNR and CDR2 FQNEAQ (reference sequence). The CDR3 DNA sequence: TGTGCCAGCAGCATGAACCTAGCGGGCATTCAGTACTTC. This translates into CASSMNLAGIQYF.

The V and J genes are TRBV7-6 and TRBJ2-3; TRBD1 matches 8 bases. The CDR3 has 15 amino acids. Per germline, CDR1 SGHVS and CDR2 FNYEAQ. V was pared by 4 bases and J by 2 bases, with 5 bases of the junction left unmatched. This chain's CDR3 is CASSSGQGDTDTQYF. For the CDR3, the DNA is TGTGCCAGCAGCTCCGGACAGGGAGACACAGATACGCAGTATTTT.

The chain's CDR3 is CASSPPGQWDGYTF. The DNA for the CDR3 is TGTGCCAGCTCACCCCCGGGACAGTGGGATGGCTACACCTTC. The rearrangement links TRBV18 to TRBJ1-2; the match to TRBD1 covers 7 bases. The CDR3 has 14 amino acids. Germline CDR1 KGHSH, CDR2 LQKENI. With 3 bases clipped from V and 6 bases from J, the junction kept 7 bases outside the gene matches.

The chain combines TRBV9 with TRBJ1-6, with TRBD1 as a possible D gene (6 bases). Deletions cut 0 bases from V and 9 bases from J, with 13 bases between. This CDR3 is built from 15 residues. Germline CDR1 reads SGDLS; CDR2 reads YYNGEE. The CDR3 nucleotides are TGTGCCAGCAGCGTAGGTCCCGGACAGTCTTCACCCCTCCACTTT. It specifies CASSVGPGQSSPLHF.

The CDR3 sequence: CASSPRPGSYSLGGYTF. The CDR3 DNA reads TGTGCCAGTAGTCCTCGCCCGGGGAGCTATTCCTTGGGTGGCTACACCTTC. The V gene is TRBV19, the J gene TRBJ1-2; D not resolved. Trimming pared 5 bases from V and 7 bases from J, leaving 26 bases between. Germline loops: CDR1 LNHDA, CDR2 SQIVND (reference sequence). The length of the CDR3 is 17 residues. Full variable domain (remainder filled in from reference TRBV19 and TRBJ1-2): DGGITQSPKYLFRKEGQNVTLSCEQNLNHDAMYWYRQDPGQGLRLIYYSQIVNDFQKGDIAEGYSVSREKKESFPLTVTSAQKNPTAFYLCASSPRPGSYSLGGYTFGSGTRLTVV.